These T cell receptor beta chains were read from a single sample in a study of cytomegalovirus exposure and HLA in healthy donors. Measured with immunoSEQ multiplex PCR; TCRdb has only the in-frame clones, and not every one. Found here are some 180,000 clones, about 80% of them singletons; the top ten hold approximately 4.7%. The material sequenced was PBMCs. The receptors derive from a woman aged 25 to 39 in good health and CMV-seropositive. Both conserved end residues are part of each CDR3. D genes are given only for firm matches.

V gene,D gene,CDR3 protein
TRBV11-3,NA,CASSFNRDDEQYF
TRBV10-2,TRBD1,CASSPGGAVQPQHF
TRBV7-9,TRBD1,CASSSNRGGQPQHF
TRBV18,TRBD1,CASSPYSDRGTGELFF
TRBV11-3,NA,CASSSTWANEQFF
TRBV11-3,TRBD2,CASSIPLAEYNEQFF
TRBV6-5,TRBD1,CATGTASNYGYTF
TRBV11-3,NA,CASSLDSGYQETQYF
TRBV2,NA,CASNGARRIDQPQHF
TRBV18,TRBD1,CASSPPGTGNYGYTF
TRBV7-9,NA,CASSLPGIPEAFF
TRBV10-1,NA,CASSGNRGGYEQYF
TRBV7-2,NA,CAIPGDGFRSYTF
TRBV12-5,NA,CASGLWTEFFSGANVLTF
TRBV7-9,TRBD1,CASSHNARGETQYF
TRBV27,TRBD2,CASSVLTSGGFNEQFF
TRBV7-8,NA,CASTLPGRNYNEQFF
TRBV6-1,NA,CASSLTGENEKLFF
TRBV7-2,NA,CASRPYRETNEKLFF
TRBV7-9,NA,CASSPRTRVDYTF
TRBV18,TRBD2,CASSQGLVSYNEQFF
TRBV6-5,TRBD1,CASSYGTAGYEQYF
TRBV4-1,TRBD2,CASSQSWTSGGSTYEQYF
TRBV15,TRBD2,CATSSGGEGGNEQFF
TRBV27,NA,CASSPTWTNRRAYEQYF
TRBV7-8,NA,CASSTRQATYGYTF
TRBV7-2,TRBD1,CASIPFGTANMNTEAFF
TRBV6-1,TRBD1,CASSSTGQSNGYTF
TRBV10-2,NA,CASSHAGIMNTGELFF
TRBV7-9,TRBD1,CASSREQGAYEQYF
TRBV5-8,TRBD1,CASSDPGQNVDEQYF
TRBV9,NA,CASSVSPDTQYF
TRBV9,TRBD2,CASSVELAGGNEQFF
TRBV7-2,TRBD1,CASSSTGQGVYEQYF
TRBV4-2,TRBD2,CASSRQLGVAGGQETQYF
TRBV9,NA,CASSVDRGGEGEKLFF
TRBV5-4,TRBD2,CASSPSGGREEQYF